This TCR beta chain was profiled in a study of blood T cell repertoires in COVID-19. Study overall: T cells, B-cell-depleted T cells, or PBMCs provided the cDNA or gDNA that served as material.

Germline assignment: CDR1 SGHAT and CDR2 FQNNGV. Trimming left V 0 bases short and J 3 bases short, with 14 bases between. The CDR3 loop spans 16 amino acids. Profiling relied on immunoSEQ multiplex PCR, and the TCRdb table lists in-frame clones only, not all of them. The sample consists of approximately 480,000 clones, roughly nine tenths of them appearing once. The sequencing sample was made of peripheral blood. This clonotype was obtained from a man aged 18 to 29 with COVID-19, enrolled during active disease. The chain joins TRBV11-2 to TRBJ2-5; tentative D call: TRBD2 (7 bases). CDR3 sequence reads: CASSLDLQGREETQYF. CDR3 sequence (DNA): TGTGCCAGCAGCTTAGATCTGCAGGGGAGGGAAGAGACCCAGTACTTC. Based on the CDR3 plus reference TRBV11-2 and TRBJ2-5, the full variable domain is EAGVAQSPRYKIIEKRQSVAFWCNPISGHATLYWYQQILGQGPKLLIQFQNNGVVDDSQLPKDRFSAERLKGVDSTLKIQPAKLEDSAVYLCASSLDLQGREETQYFGPGTRLLVL.